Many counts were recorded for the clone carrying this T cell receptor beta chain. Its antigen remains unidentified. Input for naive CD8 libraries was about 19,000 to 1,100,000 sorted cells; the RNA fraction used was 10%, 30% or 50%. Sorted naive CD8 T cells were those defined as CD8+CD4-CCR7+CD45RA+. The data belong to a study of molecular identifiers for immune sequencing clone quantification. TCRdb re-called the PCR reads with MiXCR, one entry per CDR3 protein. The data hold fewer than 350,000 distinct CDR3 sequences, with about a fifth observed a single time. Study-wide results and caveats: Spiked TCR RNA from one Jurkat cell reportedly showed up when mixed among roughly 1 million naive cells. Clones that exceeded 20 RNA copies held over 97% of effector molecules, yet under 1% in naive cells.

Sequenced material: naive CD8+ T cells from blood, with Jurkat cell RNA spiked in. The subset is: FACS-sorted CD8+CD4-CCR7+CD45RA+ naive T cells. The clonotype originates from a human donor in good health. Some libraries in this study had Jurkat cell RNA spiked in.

The CDR3 DNA reads as TGTGCCAGCAGTTTAAGTGGGAATTCACCCCTCCACTTT. Its translation: CASSLSGNSPLHF. The V call is TRBV12-3 or TRBV12-4, the J call TRBJ1-6; D gene ambiguous. The V end lost 2 bases, the J end lost 7 bases, and 6 bases lay between the germline ends. This CDR3 contains 13 residues.